What follows describes a single TCR beta chain. Via MiXCR, TCRdb re-called the PCR reads. The repertoire holds fewer than 45,000 clones, with less than 25% as singletons. These data come from a study of metastatic and nonmetastatic thyroid tumors. The CDR3 covers 14 residues. Germline CDR1 DFQATT, CDR2 SNEGSKA (reference sequence). The V gene lost 1 base and the J gene lost 5 bases, with 14 bases spanning the gap. The entire patient cohort was treatment-naive prior to thyroid surgery. V usage is TRBV20-1 and J usage is TRBJ2-5, with D tentatively TRBD1 (7 bases). This receptor was taken from a female donor with papillary thyroid cancer or a benign thyroid nodule (not recorded which). Some clones in this sample may be carry-over from other donors' samples. Sequenced sample: blood. The CDR3 region has the DNA TGCAGTGCTAGAGCAGGGGGGCTTTCGGAGACCCAGTACTTC. Its translation is CSARAGGLSETQYF.